This TCR beta chain was captured by sequencing in a study of OX40 agonist ivuxolimab in advanced cancers. Turning to the study itself: Cancers in dose escalation were hepatocellular, melanoma, renal cell and head and neck.

Overall study results and limits: Undetermined was the antigen specificity of the expanded peripheral T cells. At 0.1 to 3.0 mg/kg, clonal expansion of CD4+ and CD8+ blood T cells had occurred by week 6.

Germline CDR1 KGHSH, CDR2 LQKENI. This CDR3 region has 14 residues. V was shortened by 3 bases and J by 0 bases, with 9 bases between the two germline ends. The protocol was immunoSEQ multiplex PCR, while the TCRdb copy is restricted to in-frame clones and leaves out a portion. The sample has approximately 71,000 clones, roughly four fifths seen once. On this clone itself: Its antigen is unknown.

The source material was CD4+ or CD8+ T cells sorted from blood, sampled in a trial of the OX40 agonist ivuxolimab. The sequence derives from an adult with an advanced solid tumor such as melanoma, head and neck, liver or kidney cancer. The V gene is TRBV18, the J gene TRBJ2-7; D not certain. The CDR3 DNA follows: TGTGCCAGCTCACCTTGGAACGGCTCCTACGAGCAGTACGTC. Protein: CASSPWNGSYEQYV.